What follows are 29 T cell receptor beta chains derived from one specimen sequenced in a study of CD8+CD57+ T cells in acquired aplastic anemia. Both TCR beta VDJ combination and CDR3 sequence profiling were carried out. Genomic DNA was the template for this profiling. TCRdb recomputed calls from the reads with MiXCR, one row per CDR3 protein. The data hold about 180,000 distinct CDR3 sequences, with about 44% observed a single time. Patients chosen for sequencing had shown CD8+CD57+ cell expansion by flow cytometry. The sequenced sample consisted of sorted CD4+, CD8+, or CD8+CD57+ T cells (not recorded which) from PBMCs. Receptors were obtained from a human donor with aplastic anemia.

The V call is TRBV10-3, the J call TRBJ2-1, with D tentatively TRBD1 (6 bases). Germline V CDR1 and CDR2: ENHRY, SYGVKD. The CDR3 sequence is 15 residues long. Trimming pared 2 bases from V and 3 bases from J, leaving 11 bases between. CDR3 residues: CAISEGHRDYNEQFF. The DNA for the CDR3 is TGTGCCATCAGTGAGGGGCACAGGGACTACAATGAGCAGTTCTTC.

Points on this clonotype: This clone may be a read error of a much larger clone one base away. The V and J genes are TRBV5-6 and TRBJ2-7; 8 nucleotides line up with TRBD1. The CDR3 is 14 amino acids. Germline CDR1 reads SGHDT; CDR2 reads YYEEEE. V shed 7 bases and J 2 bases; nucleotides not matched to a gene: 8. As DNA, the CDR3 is TGTGCCAGCGGCCGGGGACAGGATACCTACGAGCAGTACTTC. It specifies CASGRGQDTYEQYF.

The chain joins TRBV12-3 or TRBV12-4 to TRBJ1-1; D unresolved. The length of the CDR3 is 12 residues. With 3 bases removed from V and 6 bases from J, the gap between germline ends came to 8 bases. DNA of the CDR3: TGTGCCAGCAGTTTCGCGGCAGCTGAAGCTTTCTTT. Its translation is CASSFAAAEAFF.

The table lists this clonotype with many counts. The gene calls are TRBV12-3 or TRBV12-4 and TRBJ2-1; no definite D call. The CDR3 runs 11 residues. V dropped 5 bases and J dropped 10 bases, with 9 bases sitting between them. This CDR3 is CASSTPREQFF. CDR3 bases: TGTGCCAGCAGTACCCCCCGAGAGCAGTTCTTC.

The CDR3 nucleotides are TGTGCCAGCAGCCAAGATTGGAGGGGGTATGGCTACACCTTC. Translating it yields CASSQDWRGYGYTF. The genes are TRBV14 and TRBJ1-2; possibly TRBD1 for D (6 bases). The CDR3 is 14 amino acids. CDR1 is SGHDN, CDR2 FVKESK, per germline. Trimming left V 0 bases short and J 5 bases short, with 10 bases between.

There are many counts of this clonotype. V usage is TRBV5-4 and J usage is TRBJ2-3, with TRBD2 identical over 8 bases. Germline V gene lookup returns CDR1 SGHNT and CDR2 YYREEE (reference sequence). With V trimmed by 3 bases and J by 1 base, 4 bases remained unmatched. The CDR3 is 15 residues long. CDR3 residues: CASSSAGLGTDTQYF. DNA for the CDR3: TGTGCCAGCAGCTCAGCGGGACTAGGCACAGATACGCAGTATTTT.

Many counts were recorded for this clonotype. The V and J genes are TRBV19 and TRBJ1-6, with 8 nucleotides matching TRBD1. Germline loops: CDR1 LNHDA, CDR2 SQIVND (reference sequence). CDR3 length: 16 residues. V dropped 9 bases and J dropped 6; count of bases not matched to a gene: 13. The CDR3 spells CASARTGTGFNSPLHF. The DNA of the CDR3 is TGTGCCAGCGCCAGAACCGGGACAGGCTTTAATTCACCCCTCCACTTT.

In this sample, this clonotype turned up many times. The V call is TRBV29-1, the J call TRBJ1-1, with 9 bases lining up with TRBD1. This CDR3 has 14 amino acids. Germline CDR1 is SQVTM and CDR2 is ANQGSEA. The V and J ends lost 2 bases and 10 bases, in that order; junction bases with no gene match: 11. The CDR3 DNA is TGCAGCGTTGAACGGGGGACAGGGATAATGGGAGCTTTCTTT. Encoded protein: CSVERGTGIMGAFF.

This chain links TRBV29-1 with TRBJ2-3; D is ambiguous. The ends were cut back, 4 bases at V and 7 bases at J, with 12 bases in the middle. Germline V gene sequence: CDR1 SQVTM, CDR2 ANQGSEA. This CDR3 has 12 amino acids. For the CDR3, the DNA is TGCAGCGTTGTCGGCCTCAGGAATACGCAGTATTTT. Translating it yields CSVVGLRNTQYF.

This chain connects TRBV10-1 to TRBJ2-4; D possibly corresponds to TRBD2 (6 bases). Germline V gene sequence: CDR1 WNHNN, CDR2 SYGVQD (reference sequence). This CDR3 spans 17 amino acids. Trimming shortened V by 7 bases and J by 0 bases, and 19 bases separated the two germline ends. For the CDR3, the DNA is TGCGCCAGCATTCAGGCTAGCGTTTTCTTAGCCAAAAACATTCAGTACTTC. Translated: CASIQASVFLAKNIQYF.

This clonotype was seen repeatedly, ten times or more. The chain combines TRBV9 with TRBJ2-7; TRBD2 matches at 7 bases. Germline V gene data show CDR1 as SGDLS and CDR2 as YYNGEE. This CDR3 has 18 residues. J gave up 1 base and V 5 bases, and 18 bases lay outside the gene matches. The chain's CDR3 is CASSNVVGGTDHSYEQYF. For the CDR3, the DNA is TGTGCCAGCAGTAACGTAGTCGGGGGGACGGACCATTCCTACGAGCAGTACTTC.

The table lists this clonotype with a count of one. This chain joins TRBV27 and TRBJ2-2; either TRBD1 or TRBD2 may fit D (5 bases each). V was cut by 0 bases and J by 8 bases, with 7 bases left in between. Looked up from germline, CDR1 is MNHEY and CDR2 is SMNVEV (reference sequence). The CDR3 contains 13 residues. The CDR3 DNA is TGTGCCAGCAGTTTATCGAGGGGTGGGGAGCTGTTTTTT. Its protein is CASSLSRGGELFF.

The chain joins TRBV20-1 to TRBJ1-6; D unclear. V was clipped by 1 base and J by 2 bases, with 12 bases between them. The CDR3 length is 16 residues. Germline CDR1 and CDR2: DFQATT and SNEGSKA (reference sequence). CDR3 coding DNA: TGCAGTGCTAGAGGGATAACTGGCACCTATAATTCACCCCTCCACTTT. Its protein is CSARGITGTYNSPLHF.

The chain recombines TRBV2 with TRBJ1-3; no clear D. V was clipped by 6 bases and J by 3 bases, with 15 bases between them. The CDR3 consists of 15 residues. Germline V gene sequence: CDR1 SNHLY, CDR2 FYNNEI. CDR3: CASRQRPVLGNTIYF. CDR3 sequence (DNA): TGTGCCAGCAGACAGAGGCCCGTACTTGGAAACACCATATATTTT.

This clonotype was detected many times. CDR3 bases: TGTGCCATCAGTGACTCGGGGGGGCGGTCAGAGACCCAGTACTTC. The encoded protein is CAISDSGGRSETQYF. The chain recombines TRBV10-3 with TRBJ2-5; TRBD2 matches at 8 bases. The CDR3 totals 15 residues. Losses at the gene ends were 3 bases for V and 4 bases for J; bases not matched to a gene: 7. Germline V CDR1 and CDR2: ENHRY, SYGVKD.

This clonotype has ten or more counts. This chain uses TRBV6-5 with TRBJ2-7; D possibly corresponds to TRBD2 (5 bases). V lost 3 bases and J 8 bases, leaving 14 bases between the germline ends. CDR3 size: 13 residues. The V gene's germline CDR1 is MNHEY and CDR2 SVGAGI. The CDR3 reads CASSYRVEVQQYF. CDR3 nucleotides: TGTGCCAGCAGTTATAGGGTGGAGGTCCAGCAGTACTTC.

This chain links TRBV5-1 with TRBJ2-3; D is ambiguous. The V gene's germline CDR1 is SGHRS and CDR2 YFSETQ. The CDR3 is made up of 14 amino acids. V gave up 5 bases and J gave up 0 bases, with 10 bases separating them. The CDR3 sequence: CASRESTSTDTQYF. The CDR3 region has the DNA TGCGCCAGCAGGGAATCCACTAGCACAGATACGCAGTATTTT.

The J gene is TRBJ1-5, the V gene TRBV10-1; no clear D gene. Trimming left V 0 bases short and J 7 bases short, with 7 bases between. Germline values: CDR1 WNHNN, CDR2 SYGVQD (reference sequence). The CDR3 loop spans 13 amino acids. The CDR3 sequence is CASSESFQQPQHF. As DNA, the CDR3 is TGCGCCAGCAGTGAGTCGTTTCAACAGCCCCAGCATTTT.

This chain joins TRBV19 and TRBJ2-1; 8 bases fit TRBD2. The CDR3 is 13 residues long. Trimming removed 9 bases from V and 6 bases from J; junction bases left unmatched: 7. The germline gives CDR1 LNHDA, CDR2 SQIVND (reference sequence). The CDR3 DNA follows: TGTGCCAGCGGGGGGGCGGTTGCCAATGAGCAGTTCTTC. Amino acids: CASGGAVANEQFF. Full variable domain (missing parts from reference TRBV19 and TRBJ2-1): DGGITQSPKYLFRKEGQNVTLSCEQNLNHDAMYWYRQDPGQGLRLIYYSQIVNDFQKGDIAEGYSVSREKKESFPLTVTSAQKNPTAFYLCASGGAVANEQFFGPGTRLTVL.

In nucleotides, the CDR3 is TGTGCCAGCAGTGAGGGGACCCGGAGGAATGAGCAGTTCTTC. As protein: CASSEGTRRNEQFF. The chain has TRBV2 and TRBJ2-7; D possibly matches TRBD1 or TRBD2 (5 bases each). TRBJ2-1 explains the end of the DNA better; the J call may be wrong. The CDR3 has 14 amino acids. The germline gives CDR1 SNHLY, CDR2 FYNNEI.

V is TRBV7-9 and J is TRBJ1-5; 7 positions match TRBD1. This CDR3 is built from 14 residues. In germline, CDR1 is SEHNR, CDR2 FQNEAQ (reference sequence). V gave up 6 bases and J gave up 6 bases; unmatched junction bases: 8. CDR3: CASSWGRGIQPQHF. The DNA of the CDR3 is TGTGCCAGCAGTTGGGGCAGGGGGATTCAGCCCCAGCATTTT.

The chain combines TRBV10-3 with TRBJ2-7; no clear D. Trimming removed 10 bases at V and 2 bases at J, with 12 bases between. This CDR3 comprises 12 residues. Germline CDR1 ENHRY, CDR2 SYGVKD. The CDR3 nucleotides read TGTGCCAGCTCAGGAGACACCTACGAGCAGTACTTC. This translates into CASSGDTYEQYF.

CDR3 residues: CASSEDRVRAGELFF. CDR3 nucleotides: TGTGCCAGTAGTGAAGACAGGGTCCGGGCCGGGGAGCTGTTTTTT. The chain links TRBV5-8 to TRBJ2-2; TRBD1 aligns across 7 bases. CDR3 length: 15 amino acids. Germline V CDR1 and CDR2: SGHTS, YDEGEE. V was pared by 8 bases and J by 6 bases, with 13 bases of the junction left unmatched. Drawing the rest from reference TRBV5-8 and TRBJ2-2, the complete variable domain is EAGVTQSPTHLIKTRGQQATLRCSPISGHTSVYWYQQALGLGLQFLLWYDEGEERNRGNFPPRFSGRQFPNYSSELNVNALELEDSALYLCASSEDRVRAGELFFGEGSRLTVL.

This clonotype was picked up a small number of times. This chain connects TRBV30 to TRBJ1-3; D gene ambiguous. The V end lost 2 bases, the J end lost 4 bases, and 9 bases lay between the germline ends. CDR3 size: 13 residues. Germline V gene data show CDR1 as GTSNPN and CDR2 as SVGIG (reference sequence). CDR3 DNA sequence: TGTGCCTGGAGTTTGCAAGGGGGAAACACCATATATTTT. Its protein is CAWSLQGGNTIYF. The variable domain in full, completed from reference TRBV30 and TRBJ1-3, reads SQTIHQWPATLVQPVGSPLSLECTVEGTSNPNLYWYRQAAGRGLQLLFYSVGIGQISSEVPQNLSASRPQDRQFILSSKKLLLSDSGFYLCAWSLQGGNTIYFGEGSWLTVV.

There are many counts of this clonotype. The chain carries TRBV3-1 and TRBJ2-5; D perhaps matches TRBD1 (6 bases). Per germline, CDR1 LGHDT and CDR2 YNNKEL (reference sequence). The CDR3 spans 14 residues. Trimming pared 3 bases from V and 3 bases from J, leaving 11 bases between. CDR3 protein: CASSQSGTKETQYF. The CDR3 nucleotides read TGTGCCAGCAGCCAGTCCGGGACAAAAGAGACCCAGTACTTC.

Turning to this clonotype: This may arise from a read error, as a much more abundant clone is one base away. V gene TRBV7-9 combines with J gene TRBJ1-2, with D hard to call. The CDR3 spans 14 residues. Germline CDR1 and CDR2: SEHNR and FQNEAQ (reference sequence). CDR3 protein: CVSSLASPEGGYTF. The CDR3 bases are TGTGTCAGCAGCTTAGCTAGTCCCGAGGGCGGCTACACCTTC.

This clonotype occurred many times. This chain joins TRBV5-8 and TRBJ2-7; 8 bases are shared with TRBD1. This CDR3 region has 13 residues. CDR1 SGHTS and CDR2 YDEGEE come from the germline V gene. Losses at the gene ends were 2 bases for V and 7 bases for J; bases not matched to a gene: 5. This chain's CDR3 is CASSLPDRDEQYF. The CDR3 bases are TGTGCCAGCAGCTTACCGGACAGGGATGAGCAGTACTTC.

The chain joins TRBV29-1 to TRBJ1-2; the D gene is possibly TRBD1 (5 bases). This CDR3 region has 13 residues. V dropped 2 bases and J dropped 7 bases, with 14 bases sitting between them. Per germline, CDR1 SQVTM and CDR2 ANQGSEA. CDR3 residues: CSVERDPGRGYTF. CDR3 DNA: TGCAGCGTTGAACGGGACCCAGGACGTGGCTACACCTTC.

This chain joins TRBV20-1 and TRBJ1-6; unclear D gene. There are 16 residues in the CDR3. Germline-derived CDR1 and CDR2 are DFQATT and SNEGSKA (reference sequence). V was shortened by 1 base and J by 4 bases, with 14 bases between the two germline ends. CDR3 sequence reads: CSARGPPPIYNSPLHF. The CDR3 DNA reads TGCAGTGCTAGAGGGCCCCCGCCAATATATAATTCACCCCTCCACTTT.